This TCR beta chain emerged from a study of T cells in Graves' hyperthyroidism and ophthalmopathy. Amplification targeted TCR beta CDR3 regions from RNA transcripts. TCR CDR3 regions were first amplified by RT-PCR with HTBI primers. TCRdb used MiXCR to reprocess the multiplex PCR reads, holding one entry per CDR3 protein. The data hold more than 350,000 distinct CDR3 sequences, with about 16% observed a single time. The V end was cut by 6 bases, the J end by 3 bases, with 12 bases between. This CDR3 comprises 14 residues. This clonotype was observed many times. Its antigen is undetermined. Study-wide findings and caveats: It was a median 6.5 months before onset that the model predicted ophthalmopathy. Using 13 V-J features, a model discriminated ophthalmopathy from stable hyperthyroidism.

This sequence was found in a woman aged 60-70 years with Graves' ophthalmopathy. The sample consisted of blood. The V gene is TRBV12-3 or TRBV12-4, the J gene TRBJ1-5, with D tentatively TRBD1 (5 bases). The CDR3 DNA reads TGTGCCAGCAGCTTTCGGGACTCCAATCAGCCCCAGCATTTT. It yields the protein CASSFRDSNQPQHF.